The 5 T cell receptor beta chains given below trace back to one sample, sequenced in a study of cytomegalovirus exposure and HLA in healthy donors (TCRdb year 2017). Library preparation used the immunoSEQ multiplex PCR assay. For the multiplex PCR, a mixture combining 60 forward primers for TCR Vbeta segments and 13 reverse primers for TCR Jbeta segments was used. Sourced from immuneACCESS, this table was stored by TCRdb with only in-frame sequences that have V and J called. A share of the clones is absent; for the studies checked, an unresolved V gene accounts for under half, and the remainder has no known explanation. For this sample there are around 90,000 clones; roughly 60% appear just once. The ten biggest clones cover 2.3% of the sample. Source material: PBMCs. These receptor sequences come from a human donor in good health.

This clone was seen more than once but under ten times. V usage is TRBV4-3 and J usage is TRBJ2-3, with TRBD1 as a possible D gene (7 bases). With 4 bases removed from V and 4 bases from J, the gap between germline ends came to 12 bases. The CDR3 extends over 14 amino acids. CDR1 and CDR2 (germline): LGHNA, YSLEER. CDR3 loop: CASSRRGPADTQYF. As DNA, the CDR3 is TGCGCCAGCAGCCGGAGGGGGCCGGCAGATACGCAGTATTTT.

The chain recombines TRBV5-8 with TRBJ1-5, with TRBD1 identical over 7 bases. Per the germline V gene, CDR1 is SGHTS and CDR2 is YDEGEE. The CDR3 runs to 15 residues. The V segment lost 0 bases and the J segment 6 bases; nucleotides outside the gene matches: 6. Here the CDR3 reads CASSLGQGGIQPQHF. The CDR3 bases are TGTGCCAGCAGCTTGGGCCAGGGGGGAATTCAGCCCCAGCATTTT.

This clone has just a few counts. The chain uses TRBV7-9 and TRBJ2-7, with D possibly being TRBD1 (5 bases). CDR1 SEHNR and CDR2 FQNEAQ come from the germline V gene (reference sequence). The CDR3 runs 12 residues. V was trimmed by 3 bases and J by 3 bases, leaving 6 bases between them. In DNA form, the CDR3 reads TGTGCCAGCAGCTTTGACAGCTACGAGCAGTACTTC. It yields the protein CASSFDSYEQYF.

The count of this clone is one. The chain carries TRBV5-4 and TRBJ2-7; D is undetermined. The V gene's germline CDR1 is SGHNT and CDR2 YYREEE (reference sequence). Trimming removed 0 bases from V and 1 base from J, with 5 bases in between. The CDR3 loop spans 13 amino acids. This CDR3 is CASSLGRSYEQYF. The CDR3 DNA sequence: TGTGCCAGCAGCTTGGGCAGGTCCTACGAGCAGTACTTC. Supplemented by reference TRBV5-4 and TRBJ2-7, the full variable domain reads ETGVTQSPTHLIKTRGQQVTLRCSSQSGHNTVSWYQQALGQGPQFIFQYYREEENGRGNFPPRFSGLQFPNYSSELNVNALELDDSALYLCASSLGRSYEQYFGPGTRLTVT.

Notes on this clone: The junction departs from germline at one end; a sequencing error may be responsible. Distinct nucleotide sequences in the sample also encode this CDR3. The rearrangement joins TRBV7-8 to TRBJ2-3, with TRBD2 matching 13 bases. The CDR3 is 17 residues long. CDR1 SGHVS and CDR2 FQNEAQ come from the germline V gene. CDR3 in DNA: TGTGCCAGTAGCTTAGTACTAGCGGGGGGGCGGGCAGATACGCAGTATTTT. Its translation is CASSLVLAGGRADTQYF.